Below, 19 T cell receptor beta chains from the same sample are listed, as sequenced in a study of blood T cells in healthy people across ages. A sample-barcoded 5' primer and a J-beta primer mix were used in a second PCR of roughly 7 to 11 cycles. TCRdb processed the 5' RACE reads anew with MiXCR; each CDR3 protein has one entry. The table includes hundreds of thousands of distinct CDR3 sequences, more than 40% detected once. Sequencing was done on a sample of blood. Source of these receptors: a woman in her sixties or seventies in good health.

V and J are TRBV7-2 and TRBJ1-1; D may be TRBD1 (5 bases). From germline, CDR1 is SGHTA and CDR2 FQGNSA. There are 16 residues in the CDR3. Between the trimmed V and J ends, which lost 3 bases and 1 base, there was a span of 15 bases. The CDR3 spells CASSLRYGGTNTEAFF. The CDR3 DNA sequence: TGTGCCAGCAGCTTGAGGTATGGGGGAACGAACACTGAAGCTTTCTTT.

This clonotype was picked up many times. CDR3: CASSLEGAGNEQFF. The CDR3 DNA sequence: TGCGCCAGCAGCTTAGAGGGGGCTGGCAATGAGCAGTTCTTC. The V call is TRBV5-1, the J call TRBJ2-1; TRBD1 matches at 7 bases. With 2 bases clipped from V and 6 bases from J, the junction kept 5 bases outside the gene matches. The CDR3 length is 14 residues. The germline V gene has CDR1 SGHRS and CDR2 YFSETQ.

This clonotype has only one observation. The V gene is TRBV28, the J gene TRBJ1-5; unclear D gene. Looked up from germline, CDR1 is MDHEN and CDR2 is SYDVKM. V dropped 6 bases and J dropped 2 bases, with 11 bases sitting between them. CDR3 length equals 14 residues. The CDR3 DNA sequence: TGTGCCAGCAGCCGACTGTTGGGCAATCAGCCCCAGCATTTT. Translated: CASSRLLGNQPQHF.

A few counts support this clonotype. This sequence joins TRBV20-1 and TRBJ1-4; no definite D call. Deletions cut 2 bases from V and 4 bases from J, with 2 bases between. CDR3 length: 11 amino acids. From germline, CDR1 is DFQATT and CDR2 SNEGSKA (reference sequence). CDR3 residues: CSARNNEKLFF. CDR3 DNA sequence: TGCAGTGCTAGAAATAATGAAAAACTGTTTTTT.

The chain has TRBV29-1 and TRBJ1-1; TRBD1 matches at 9 bases. Per the germline V gene, CDR1 is SQVTM and CDR2 is ANQGSEA. The CDR3 contains 12 residues. The junction had 6 bases not matched to a gene; V was cut back by 7 bases and J by 6 bases. The CDR3 here is CSAPTGGAEAFF. DNA for the CDR3: TGCAGCGCACCGACAGGGGGGGCTGAAGCTTTCTTT.

The chain links TRBV20-1 to TRBJ2-7, with D possibly called TRBD1 or TRBD2 (5 bases each). The CDR3 has 15 residues. Trimming pared 0 bases from V and 4 bases from J, leaving 16 bases between. The germline V gene encodes CDR1 DFQATT and CDR2 SNEGSKA (reference sequence). The CDR3 spells CSAREGVPIVYEQYF. DNA for the CDR3: TGCAGTGCTAGAGAGGGGGTGCCGATAGTATACGAGCAGTACTTC.

The rearrangement joins TRBV7-9 to TRBJ2-1, with TRBD2 matching over 11 bases. The germline V gene has CDR1 SEHNR and CDR2 FQNEAQ (reference sequence). The ends lost 6 bases at V and 9 bases at J; junction bases unmatched: 7. This CDR3 region has 14 residues. This CDR3 reads CASRTSGMGGEQFF. The CDR3 nucleotides read TGTGCCAGCAGGACTAGCGGGATGGGGGGTGAGCAGTTCTTC.

This chain uses TRBV7-9 with TRBJ2-5, with D unresolved. The germline V gene encodes CDR1 SEHNR and CDR2 FQNEAQ (reference sequence). Between the trimmed V and J ends, which lost 5 bases and 11 bases, there was a span of 12 bases. The CDR3 is 11 residues long. This CDR3 is CASSRTNEQYF. The CDR3 nucleotides read TGTGCCAGCAGCCGTACGAATGAGCAGTACTTC.

The table lists this clonotype with a count of one. The chain carries TRBV20-1 and TRBJ1-1; D is uncertain. The CDR3 is 12 residues long. Germline loops: CDR1 DFQATT, CDR2 SNEGSKA (reference sequence). Trimming took 8 bases from V and 1 from J, leaving 11 bases between them. CDR3 in amino acids: CSLRQANTEAFF. The CDR3 bases are TGCAGTCTGAGGCAGGCGAACACTGAAGCTTTCTTT.

The chain is built from TRBV9 and TRBJ2-3, with TRBD1 matching 9 bases. CDR1 is SGDLS, CDR2 YYNGEE, per germline. Trimming cost V 3 bases and J 2 bases; bases outside gene matches: 13. This CDR3 comprises 18 residues. The chain's CDR3 is CASSGVNRGQGFTDTQYF. The CDR3, as DNA: TGTGCCAGCAGCGGCGTCAATAGAGGACAGGGGTTCACAGATACGCAGTATTTT.

The rearrangement joins TRBV28 to TRBJ2-7; either TRBD1 or TRBD2 may supply D (6 bases each). The germline V gene encodes CDR1 MDHEN and CDR2 SYDVKM. The V gene lost 4 bases and the J gene lost 7 bases, with 11 bases spanning the gap. The CDR3 has 12 amino acids. The CDR3 DNA follows: TGTGCCAGCAGTTGGGGGGCGAGGGAGCAGTACTTC. It is translated as CASSWGAREQYF.

Comments on this clonotype: This could be a read error, since a much larger clone is one nucleotide away. The genes are TRBV7-2 and TRBJ2-7; D gene uncertain. CDR3 length equals 14 residues. Germline values: CDR1 SGHTA, CDR2 FQGNSA. CDR3: CASNLAHGSYEQYF. In DNA, the CDR3 is TGTGCCAGCAACTTAGCCCACGGATCCTACGAGCAGTACTTC.

This clonotype was counted a few times. The rearrangement links TRBV28 to TRBJ2-7, with 7 bases that match TRBD1. The DNA end lines up better with TRBJ2-5; the J call may be wrong. The CDR3 runs to 13 residues. In germline, CDR1 is MDHEN, CDR2 SYDVKM. CDR3 region: CASIKGAFETQYF. CDR3 in DNA: TGTGCCAGTATAAAGGGGGCGTTCGAGACCCAGTACTTC.

This clonotype is labeled medium-sized. A junction boundary mismatches the germline segment, possibly from a read error. The rearrangement joins TRBV5-1 to TRBJ2-7; D not certain. The CDR3 totals 12 residues. Germline V gene lookup returns CDR1 SGHRS and CDR2 YFSETQ. The CDR3 sequence: CASSLEGYEQYF. CDR3 DNA sequence: TGTGCCAGCAGCTTAGAAGGTTACGAGCAGTACTTC.

This clonotype has only a few counts. The chain links TRBV10-3 to TRBJ1-2; 7 bases match TRBD1. Looked up from germline, CDR1 is ENHRY and CDR2 is SYGVKD. The CDR3 length is 11 residues. The trim removed 10 bases at V and 7 bases at J, leaving 6 bases unmatched. Written as DNA, the CDR3 is TGTGCCACCACCGACAGGGCTGGCTACACCTTC. Translation: CATTDRAGYTF.

V and J are TRBV7-2 and TRBJ2-4; 7 nucleotides match TRBD2. The V gene end was trimmed by 7 bases and the J gene end by 7 bases; junction bases not matched to a gene: 13. This CDR3 is 15 amino acids long. Germline V CDR1 and CDR2: SGHTA, FQGNSA. The CDR3 is CASILNAGRGNIQYF. DNA of the CDR3: TGTGCCAGCATCCTTAACGCAGGGCGGGGGAACATTCAGTACTTC.

V gene TRBV9 combines with J gene TRBJ1-2; perhaps TRBD1 as D (6 bases). V was shortened by 4 bases and J by 5 bases, with 18 bases between the two germline ends. CDR3 length: 15 amino acids. Germline V lookup: CDR1 SGDLS, CDR2 YYNGEE. The chain's CDR3 is CASSFRTDSRYGYTF. The CDR3 nucleotides are TGTGCCAGCAGCTTCCGGACAGATTCTAGATATGGCTACACCTTC. The whole variable domain, remainder taken from reference TRBV9 and TRBJ1-2, is DSGVTQTPKHLITATGQRVTLRCSPRSGDLSVYWYQQSLDQGLQFLIQYYNGEERAKGNILERFSAQQFPDLHSELNLSSLELGDSALYFCASSFRTDSRYGYTFGSGTRLTVV.

The rearrangement joins TRBV28 to TRBJ2-4; 9 bases fit TRBD2. The CDR3 length is 16 residues. V dropped 6 bases and J dropped 5; count of bases not matched to a gene: 11. CDR1 and CDR2 (germline): MDHEN, SYDVKM. The CDR3 is CASRRTSEMAQNIQYF. Here the CDR3 DNA reads TGTGCCAGCAGACGGACTAGCGAGATGGCCCAAAACATTCAGTACTTC.

This clonotype showed up just once. The rearrangement links TRBV28 to TRBJ2-5; D not resolved. The CDR3 covers 13 residues. V shed 8 bases and J shed 5 bases, with 15 bases lying between them. CDR1 MDHEN and CDR2 SYDVKM come from the germline V gene. The CDR3, as DNA: TGTGCCAGCGGCCCCACATGGAAGGAGACCCAGTACTTC. This sequence encodes CASGPTWKETQYF.